One TCR beta chain is described in this entry. A junction boundary mismatches the germline segment, possibly from a read error. The germline CDR1 and CDR2 sequences are SGHTA and FQGNSA. The CDR3 has 14 amino acids. The data were taken from a study of blood T cell repertoires in COVID-19. Whole-study context: T cells, B-cell-depleted T cells, or PBMCs supplied cDNA or gDNA.

Profiling relied on immunoSEQ multiplex PCR, and the TCRdb table lists in-frame clones only, not all of them. The sample holds about 170,000 clones, about 80% seen once. The chain carries TRBV7-2 and TRBJ2-2; 9 bases are shared with TRBD2. The receptor was isolated from a man between 65 and 85 years old with active or convalescent COVID-19. Input material: peripheral blood. This CDR3 reads CASSIAGVWGELFF. CDR3 DNA: TGTGCCAGCAGCATAGCGGGAGTATGGGGGGAGCTGTTTTTT.